This T cell receptor (beta chain) was recorded in a study of T cell repertoires in cytomegalovirus infection. One entry per CDR3 protein results from TCRdb running MiXCR on the reads. The sample lists some 920,000 distinct CDR3 sequences; about 33% were seen once. Worth noting for this clonotype: Its cognate antigen is unknown.

The CDR3 length is 14 residues. Germline V gene data show CDR1 as SGHRS and CDR2 as YFSETQ. V dropped 4 bases and J dropped 6 bases, with 17 bases sitting between them. The TCR originated in a human donor in good health (CMV status not recorded). Some clones in this sample may be carry-over from other donors' samples. The source was cultured CD8+ T cells from PBMCs, collected from culture after CMV antigen stimulation. The chain is built from TRBV5-1 and TRBJ2-7, with TRBD1 as a possible D gene (5 bases). The CDR3 sequence: CASSGADPRSEQYF. In DNA, the CDR3 is TGCGCCAGCAGCGGGGCAGACCCTAGGAGCGAGCAGTACTTC.